The rows below give T cell receptor beta chains drawn from one sample of a study of T cells in Graves' hyperthyroidism and ophthalmopathy. TCRdb ran MiXCR on the multiplex PCR reads and lists one entry per CDR3 protein. This table has approximately 740,000 distinct CDR3 sequences, 14% appearing once. Source material: blood. Receptors were obtained from a woman under 30 with Graves' hyperthyroidism. Each CDR3 is given with its conserved first and last residue. A D gene is named only where the DNA matches it firmly. Part of the rows lack a size; the others show once, few, many or a class for expanded clones.

cdr3_nt cdr3_aa clone_size v_call d_call j_call
TGTGCCAGCAGCCAAGCAGGCAGAGCCTCCTATAATTCACCCCTCCACTTT CASSQAGRASYNSPLHF NA TRBV7-9 NA TRBJ1-6
TGTGCCACCAAGGCCAGCCCGGGACAGAAGAGCTCCTACAATGAGCAGTTCTTC CATKASPGQKSSYNEQFF NA TRBV24-1 TRBD1 TRBJ2-1
TGTGCCAGCAGTCCCCCTAGCGGAGGTGGTACCGGGGAGCTGTTTTTT CASSPPSGGGTGELFF many TRBV11-1 TRBD2 TRBJ2-2
TGCAGTGCTAGAGACCGAAGGTGGACAGGGGCGATAAGCAATCAGCCCCAGCATTTT CSARDRRWTGAISNQPQHF few TRBV20-1 TRBD1 TRBJ1-5
TGTGCCAGCAGCGTCAGCGGGAGCCAAGAGACCCAGTACTTC CASSVSGSQETQYF few TRBV9 TRBD2 TRBJ2-5
TGTGCCTGGAGCGACCTAGGGTCCTACGAGCAGTACTTC CAWSDLGSYEQYF many TRBV30 NA TRBJ2-7
TGTGCCAGCAGAGCCCCGCGGAATGAGCAGTTCTTC CASRAPRNEQFF many TRBV7-9 NA TRBJ2-1
TGTGCCAGCCGAGGGGGGGAGTTAACTGAAGCTTTCTTT CASRGGELTEAFF NA TRBV27 NA TRBJ1-1
TGTGCCATCAGGGGCACAAGTGGGGAGCAGTACTTC CAIRGTSGEQYF many TRBV10-3 NA TRBJ2-7
TGTGCCAGCAGCGTACAGGGGGCGCGAACCGGGGAGCTGTTTTTT CASSVQGARTGELFF many TRBV11-3 TRBD1 TRBJ2-2
TGTGCCAGCTCACCAAGGGGGGGCGGACAGCCCCAGCATTTT CASSPRGGGQPQHF many TRBV18 NA TRBJ1-5
TGTGCCAGCAGTGAAAGTCCTTCCCGGAGAGAGACCTACGAGCAGTACTTC CASSESPSRRETYEQYF NA TRBV2 NA TRBJ2-7
TGTGCCAGTAGGGGGGATATGTCGGGATCTCAGCCCCAGCATTTT CASRGDMSGSQPQHF NA TRBV19 NA TRBJ1-5
TGTGCCAGCAGACGCCGGGCCGAGGTCAATCAGCCCCAGCATTTT CASRRRAEVNQPQHF NA TRBV6-2/TRBV6-3 NA TRBJ1-5
TGCGCCAGCAGCCAGGATACAGGGGGAGATGGCTACACCTTC CASSQDTGGDGYTF NA TRBV4-3 TRBD1 TRBJ1-2